This T cell receptor (beta chain) was documented in a study of blood T cell repertoires in COVID-19. On this clone itself: The identical CDR3 is also encoded by other nucleotide sequences in the sample.

Methods used by the authors: The assay estimated nucleated cells by amplifying reference gene primers. The repertoire was sequenced with immunoSEQ multiplex PCR; TCRdb's copy has only in-frame clones and lacks some. V and J calls and clone size come straight from that table; D and trimming were deduced from the DNA. Here the sample spans more than 300,000 clones, 91% being singletons. V lost 6 bases, J lost 7 bases, and 10 bases lay in between. This CDR3 comprises 12 residues. Cohorts were determined from participant-reported clinical history. Those designated as exposed participants met a COVID-19 case within 2 weeks before study entry.

Specimen: PBMCs or T cells enriched from blood (not recorded which). The rearrangement joins TRBV12-3 or TRBV12-4 to TRBJ2-1; D is possibly TRBD2 (5 bases). This TCR was sampled from a woman between 35 and 50 years old who had been exposed to COVID-19. The CDR3 region is CASSNLANEQFF. The CDR3 DNA reads as TGTGCCAGCAGCAATCTAGCAAATGAGCAGTTCTTC.